What follows is one T cell receptor beta chain and its context. Its antigen is still unknown. Base qualities are missing; no much larger clone stands one base away. Genomic DNA was extracted from sorted cells for sequencing of the TCRbeta CDR3 region. TCRbeta CDR3 regions were sequenced using the immunoSEQ Assay. TCRdb took over this immuneACCESS table, retaining in-frame rearrangements with V and J assigned. Such tables are incomplete; in checked studies, under half of the missing clones stem from an unresolved V gene, and the remainder is unexplained. Counted in this sample were 130,000 or so clones; roughly 95% of them appeared once. The top ten hold more than 0.15% of the sample. Patients with a history of autoimmune disease or receiving systemic immunosuppression were excluded from the trial. In every dose cohort, peripheral blood was drawn for TCR sequencing at baseline, cycle 4 day 1, and cycle 7 day 1. The samples were taken from a phase I, first-in-human, multicenter, open-label dose-escalation trial of ivuxolimab. Adults with locally advanced or metastatic melanoma, renal cell, hepatocellular, or head and neck squamous cell carcinoma were enrolled in the trial. Before TCR sequencing, CD4+ T cells and CD8+ T cells from peripheral blood were sorted into separate populations.

The data derive from a study of OX40 agonist ivuxolimab in advanced cancers. In the study overall: The costimulatory receptor OX40 (CD134) was targeted by ivuxolimab, a fully human IgG2 agonistic monoclonal antibody. Of the roughly 54 dose-escalation patients, hepatocellular carcinoma was present in around 20, melanoma in roughly 15, renal cell carcinoma in 9 and head and neck cancer in 9. The paper describes the monotherapy dose-escalation part (N of about 57 patients) of the phase I trial of ivuxolimab. Patients were allowed to have had prior anti-PD-1, anti-PD-L1 or anti-CTLA-4 therapy, and approximately 41% of the dose-escalation patients had previously received checkpoint inhibitors. Partial responses occurred in three dose-escalation patients: two with cutaneous melanoma and one with hepatocellular carcinoma. Intravenous ivuxolimab was administered to patients every 2 weeks at six dose levels: 0.01, 0.1, 0.3, 1.5, 3 and 10 mg/kg. The point of sequencing TCRbeta in the periphery was to test whether ivuxolimab changed TCR sequence diversity and drove clonal T-cell expansion. A male proportion of nearly 85% and a mean age of about 60 years, ranging from roughly 23 to 90, were recorded for the dose-escalation cohort. Summary of the overall study and its limitations: In partial responders in the 0.1-3.0 mg/kg groups, normalized peripheral clonal expansion was found to be among the lowest, especially among CD8+ T cells. At doses from 0.1 to 3.0 mg/kg, clonal expansion was seen in both CD4+ and CD8+ blood T cells between baseline and week 6. Low levels of normalized T-cell clonal expansion were also seen in some patients who did not respond. After ivuxolimab, CD8+ T cells had more expanded clones than CD4+ T cells on average. The antigen specificity of the peripheral T cells that underwent clonal expansion was not determined.

The CDR3 starts with the cysteine, ends with the phenylalanine, and has 14 residues. Of the read, only the CDR3 DNA is kept; its 42 bases are in frame from base 1. Compared with germline, V lacks 4 bases and J lacks 2 bases; bases without a gene match: 6. For CDR1 and CDR2, the germline V gene lists SGHRS and YFSETQ. The chain was built from TRBV5-1 and TRBJ2-7; 7 of the junction bases match TRBD1. Here the sequenced sample was CD4+ or CD8+ T cells sorted from blood, taken in a trial of the OX40 agonist ivuxolimab. This receptor was identified in an adult with an advanced solid tumor such as melanoma, head and neck, liver or kidney cancer. CDR3 sequence: CASSQDRDPYEQYF. The sequenced DNA: TGCGCCAGCAGCCAAGACAGGGATCCCTACGAGCAGTACTTC.